Below, one T cell receptor beta chain is given with its context. Its recognized antigen is unknown. Base quality data are lacking; no much larger clone is found one base away. Clipping removes 6 bases from V and 8 bases from J, with 9 as the unmatched junction base count. From the germline V gene, CDR1 is SNHLY and CDR2 is FYNNEI. The CDR3 goes from the cysteine to the phenylalanine over 14 residues. CDR3 DNA only is kept here, 42 bases in frame from base 1. The sample's time point, from its label and the paper: baseline before first vaccination. The vaccinee samples were drawn from two UK trials, COV001 and COV002, one of which was a single-blind randomized controlled phase 2/3 trial testing AZD1222 (ChAdOx1 nCoV-19) in healthy adults. For TCRbeta chain sequencing, PBMC samples from trial participants were taken at day 0 and at day 28 after the second dose. The sample comes from a study of T cell responses to AZD1222 COVID-19 vaccine (dated by TCRdb to the early 2020s). Context from the whole study: AZD1222 recipients given second doses at about 4 weeks or at about 12 weeks were pooled, since spike-specific TCR depth and breadth were not found to differ between the two schedules. A total of under 250 trial participants underwent TCR sequencing, of whom around 210 had received two doses of AZD1222 and 26 had received two doses of the MenACWY control vaccine. Enrollment into the trials was organized by age into subgroups of 18-55, 56-69 and 70-plus years, and those subgroups contained roughly 150, 30 and 60 TCR-sequenced participants, respectively. What the research found in general, with its limitations: No day 14 peak-response samples were available, so repertoires were characterized only after the peak T cell response. Conclusions about previously exposed vaccinees are limited, since just 5 or 6 AZD1222 recipients were seropositive for SARS-CoV-2 at baseline. Reportedly, almost half of the unique spike-specific TCRs recognized epitopes lying outside the regions that are mutated in the B.1.351 and B.1.1.7 variants. Participants were mostly white British, with more females than males. The authors suggested clonal diversity may have been underestimated. CD4 TCRs associated with the vaccine covered the entire spike protein, and the dominant responses were in regions 160-218 and 743-854. The 56-69-year group was small, and its depth increase did not reach significance, likely because of low power. After two AZD1222 doses, both the breadth and the depth of spike-specific TCRs were significantly higher than at day 0 and than in MenACWY recipients.

The CDR3 regions of human TCRbeta chains were analyzed by immunosequencing. The study's own analysis went as follows. TCRs in the repertoires were compared against a reference library of SARS-CoV-2-specific TCRs that had been generated with the MIRA antigen-specificity platform. Breadth was defined as the fraction of unique TCRs that were SARS-CoV-2-associated. Depth was defined as the fraction of total T cells that were SARS-CoV-2-associated. Using the MIRA data, every spike-specific TCR was mapped to the spike region that the TCR reacted to and assigned to either a CD4 or a CD8 class. Log10-transformed breadth and depth values were compared by one-way ANOVA with Sidak's multiple comparisons tests. The source is immuneACCESS, and TCRdb retained only in-frame sequences with V and J called. Part of the clones is not carried over; for the studies checked, unresolved V genes explain less than half of this, and the remainder is unexplained. The V and J calls and clone size are taken from that table; D and trimming were inferred from the DNA. In this sample the table shows under 200,000 clones, approximately 89% of which occur a single time. The ten largest account for 4.4% of the sample.

This clonotype was sampled from an adult in good health. In this chain, TRBV2 is recombined with TRBJ2-1; 8 central nucleotides agree with TRBD1. The sample in question was peripheral blood, obtained on day 0 of AZD1222 vaccination. The sequenced DNA: TGTGCCAGCAGCGGTAGACAGGGGTACGATGAGCAGTTCTTC. The encoded protein is CASSGRQGYDEQFF.